A single T cell receptor beta chain is shown here with its context. Its antigen remains unknown. Germline V gives CDR1 MNHEY, CDR2 SMNVEV (reference sequence). Trimming cost V 4 bases and J 2 bases, with 27 bases left between them. This CDR3 is built from 20 residues. The data were taken from a study of graft-versus-host responses after intestinal transplantation. Overall study context: Multivisceral, liver-intestinal, or isolated intestinal transplants were given to recipients. Uniformly, recipients were administered anti-thymocyte globulin induction with subsequent tacrolimus and steroids for 2 to 3 years. General study findings and limits: Individuals who had graft-donor T cell macrochimerism had allografts that showed high graft-versus-host to host-versus-graft clonal ratios.

Libraries were prepared by immunoSEQ multiplex PCR; TCRdb keeps only in-frame clonotypes and omits some of them. The sample carries 25,000 to 35,000 clones, 70% to 90% recorded once. Sequencing was performed on PBMCs, taken 450 to 460 days after intestinal transplantation. The chain carries TRBV27 and TRBJ1-5, with D perhaps matching TRBD1 (6 bases). The TCR originated in a human patient who received an intestinal transplant, so some T cells may come from the graft donor. In nucleotides, the CDR3 is TGTGCCAGCAGTTATTACCGGGACAAAGAGAACGATTCGGGCAATCAGCCCCAGCATTTT. Amino acids: CASSYYRDKENDSGNQPQHF.